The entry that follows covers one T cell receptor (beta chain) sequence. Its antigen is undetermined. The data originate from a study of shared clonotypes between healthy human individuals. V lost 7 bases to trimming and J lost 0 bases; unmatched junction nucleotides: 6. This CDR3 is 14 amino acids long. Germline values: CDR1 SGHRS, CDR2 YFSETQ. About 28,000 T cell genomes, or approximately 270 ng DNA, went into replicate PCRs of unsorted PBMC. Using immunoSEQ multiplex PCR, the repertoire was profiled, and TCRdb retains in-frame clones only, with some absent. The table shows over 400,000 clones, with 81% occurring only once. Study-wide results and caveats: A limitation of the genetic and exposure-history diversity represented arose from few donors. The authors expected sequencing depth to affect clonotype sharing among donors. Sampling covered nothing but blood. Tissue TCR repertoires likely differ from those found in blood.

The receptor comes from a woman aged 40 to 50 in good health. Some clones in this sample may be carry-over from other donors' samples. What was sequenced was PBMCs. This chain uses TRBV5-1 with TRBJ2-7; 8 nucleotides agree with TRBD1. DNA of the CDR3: TGCGCCAGCGGGACAGGCTATATCTCCTACGAGCAGTACTTC. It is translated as CASGTGYISYEQYF.